This T cell receptor (beta chain) appears in the sequencing data of a study of a mutant IDH1 vaccine in newly diagnosed glioma. About the research overall: The first vaccination came 4-6 weeks after radiotherapy alone, or with temozolomide cycles. Treated patients showed a male proportion of around 62%, a female proportion of about 40%, and a mean age of approximately 40 years. Study results and caveats: The study observed vaccine-induced immune responses in approximately 93% of patients.

CDR3 size: 15 residues. The trim removed 5 bases at V and 3 bases at J, leaving 9 bases unmatched. The V gene's germline CDR1 is MNHEY and CDR2 SMNVEV (reference sequence). The time point is: week 23, last vaccination. The investigators gave 300 ug of mutant IDH1 20-mer peptide in each vaccine dose, together with topical imiquimod. Newly diagnosed WHO grade 3 or 4 IDH1-mutant, ATRX-lost astrocytomas were identified in the donors. Concerning this clone itself: Its matching antigen is unknown.

Only in-frame clones appear in the TCRdb table, and some are missing; sequencing was by immunoSEQ multiplex PCR. The repertoire consists of about 81,000 clones, with 75% to 85% occurring once and the leading ten covering roughly 2%. The origin of this receptor is a man in his thirties or forties with glioma. Some clones in this sample may be carry-over from other donors' samples. The chain combines TRBV27 with TRBJ1-1; 7 bases agree with TRBD1. The sequencing used PBMCs, collected from a glioma patient whose treatment included an IDH1 peptide vaccine. In DNA, the CDR3 is TGTGCCAGCAGTCTCACAGGGGCGGGGGACACTGAAGCTTTCTTT. Translated: CASSLTGAGDTEAFF.